This is a list of T cell receptor beta chains from one sample in a study of control samples from healthy donors and cancer patients. The table came from immunoSEQ multiplex PCR; TCRdb's copy has only in-frame clones and leaves some out. The repertoire holds 140,000 or so clones, with around 90% as singletons. The sample taken for sequencing was blood. The receptors were sampled from a man younger than 45 in good health. Both conserved end residues are part of each CDR3. Each record gives: V gene, D gene, clone size, J gene, CDR3 DNA, CDR3 protein. D genes are given only for firm matches. Expanded clones get a size class; other rows say once, few or many, or leave the size out.

TRBV10-3	.	few	TRBJ1-1	TGTGCCTATGCGTCGGGGGGCGCGGCGGCTTTCTTT	CAYASGGAAAFF
TRBV7-3	.	.	TRBJ1-6	TGTGCCAGCAGCTTAACGGCCTACAATTCACCCCTCCACTTT	CASSLTAYNSPLHF
TRBV6-1	.	.	TRBJ2-1	TGTGCCAGCAGTGAAGATTTGCGTGAGCAGTTCTTC	CASSEDLREQFF
TRBV7-2	.	.	TRBJ1-1	TGTGCCAGCAGCACAGACGGAGCGAACACTGAAGCTTTCTTT	CASSTDGANTEAFF
TRBV4-3	.	.	TRBJ2-5	TGCGCCAGCAGCCAAGAACTGGGGTGGGGTCGGGAGACCCAGTACTTC	CASSQELGWGRETQYF
TRBV5-4	.	.	TRBJ2-3	TGTGCCAGCAGCTCGAATATTGGGAGAGCAGATACGCAGTATTTT	CASSSNIGRADTQYF
TRBV7-2	TRBD1	.	TRBJ2-2	TGTGCCAGCAGCCTCCGACAGGGGGCATCCGGGGAGCTGTTTTTT	CASSLRQGASGELFF
TRBV9	TRBD1	.	TRBJ2-7	TGTGCCAGCAGCGGGACAGGGGGTTACGAGCAGTACTTC	CASSGTGGYEQYF
TRBV5-4	.	.	TRBJ2-3	TGTGCCAGCAGTCCATCTGGGGGGGGCCTGAATACGCAGTATTTT	CASSPSGGGLNTQYF
TRBV2	.	.	TRBJ2-1	TGTGCCAGCAGTGATACGACAGCGTACAATGAGCAGTTCTTC	CASSDTTAYNEQFF
TRBV9	.	.	TRBJ1-1	TGTGCCAGCGGCAGGGTGGACACTGAAGCTTTCTTT	CASGRVDTEAFF
TRBV7-3	.	.	TRBJ2-5	TGTGCCAGCAGCTTATCGGTACAGGGTGGCCAAGAGACCCAGTACTTC	CASSLSVQGGQETQYF
TRBV19	TRBD2	.	TRBJ2-2	TGTGCCAGTAGTCCGAAGAGCCTAGCGGGTACGAACACCGGGGAGCTGTTTTTT	CASSPKSLAGTNTGELFF
TRBV7-3	.	.	TRBJ2-1	TGTGCCAGCAGCGCCGGCCGGGAGCCATACAATGAGCAGTTCTTC	CASSAGREPYNEQFF
TRBV7-2	.	.	TRBJ2-5	TGTGCCAGCAGCCGGGACCGTTACCAAGAGACCCAGTACTTC	CASSRDRYQETQYF